The 29 T cell receptor beta chains below come from one sample, sequenced in a study of blood T cell repertoires in COVID-19. TCRdb keeps only in-frame clones here, not all; method: immunoSEQ multiplex PCR. The data hold roughly 190,000 clones, with about 93% observed a single time. Sequenced input: peripheral blood. The source of these receptors is a man between 25 and 39 years old with COVID-19, enrolled during active disease.

The rearrangement joins TRBV9 to TRBJ2-3, with D perhaps matching TRBD2 (6 bases). The CDR3 contains 14 residues. Germline V gene lookup returns CDR1 SGDLS and CDR2 YYNGEE. V lost 7 bases, J lost 3 bases, and 15 bases lay in between. The CDR3 region has the DNA TGTGCCAGCGGCGGCAGCGGGCAGACAGATACGCAGTATTTT. It is translated as CASGGSGQTDTQYF.

The chain carries TRBV30 and TRBJ1-2; 7 bases fit TRBD1. J gave up 6 bases and V 0 bases, and 1 base lay outside the gene matches. Germline-derived CDR1 and CDR2 are GTSNPN and SVGIG (reference sequence). This CDR3 spans 12 amino acids. The CDR3 protein is CAWSVTGNGYTF. CDR3 sequence (DNA): TGTGCCTGGAGTGTGACAGGGAATGGCTACACCTTC. Complete variable domain (other parts from reference TRBV30 and TRBJ1-2): SQTIHQWPATLVQPVGSPLSLECTVEGTSNPNLYWYRQAAGRGLQLLFYSVGIGQISSEVPQNLSASRPQDRQFILSSKKLLLSDSGFYLCAWSVTGNGYTFGSGTRLTVV.

The chain has TRBV5-4 and TRBJ2-3; 13 nucleotides align to TRBD2. The V gene end was trimmed by 3 bases and the J gene end by 0 bases; junction bases not matched to a gene: 4. From germline, CDR1 is SGHNT and CDR2 YYREEE (reference sequence). The CDR3 totals 17 residues. The CDR3 nucleotides are TGTGCCAGCAGCTCAACTAGCGGGGGGGTTAGCACAGATACGCAGTATTTT. This codes for CASSSTSGGVSTDTQYF.

The chain recombines TRBV2 with TRBJ1-2; a possible D gene is TRBD1 (6 bases). The CDR3 consists of 13 residues. Trimming cost V 8 bases and J 7 bases, with 17 bases left between them. Germline CDR1 and CDR2: SNHLY and FYNNEI. CDR3: CASVPTGSSGYTF. The CDR3 DNA reads TGTGCCAGCGTCCCCACAGGGTCCTCTGGCTACACCTTC.

The chain carries TRBV3-1 (or the pseudogene TRBV3-2) and TRBJ2-1, with D hard to call. CDR3 size: 12 residues. The V end was cut by 4 bases, the J end by 6 bases, with 7 bases between. Germline assignment: CDR1 LGHDT and CDR2 YNNKEL (reference sequence). As DNA, the CDR3 is TGTGCCAGCAGCCCTCGTCTCAATGAGCAGTTCTTC. This sequence encodes CASSPRLNEQFF.

V and J are TRBV4-1 and TRBJ1-2; 8 positions match TRBD1. The V and J ends lost 3 bases and 2 bases, in that order; junction bases with no gene match: 5. CDR3 size: 15 residues. Germline-derived CDR1 and CDR2 are MGHRA and YSYEKL. Here the CDR3 DNA reads TGCGCCAGCAGCCAGCCTCGGACAGGGAACTATGGCTACACCTTC. Protein sequence: CASSQPRTGNYGYTF.

A remark on this clone: The same CDR3 is also encoded by other DNA sequences in this sample. V usage is TRBV30 and J usage is TRBJ1-5; 8 nucleotides line up with TRBD1. Germline assignment: CDR1 GTSNPN and CDR2 SVGIG (reference sequence). J gave up 5 bases and V 0 bases, and 0 bases lay outside the gene matches. This CDR3 contains 13 residues. The CDR3 DNA reads TGTGCCTGGAGTGTACAGGGGGATCAGCCCCAGCATTTT. Translated, it gives CAWSVQGDQPQHF. Full variable domain (outside the CDR3, taken from reference TRBV30 and TRBJ1-5): SQTIHQWPATLVQPVGSPLSLECTVEGTSNPNLYWYRQAAGRGLQLLFYSVGIGQISSEVPQNLSASRPQDRQFILSSKKLLLSDSGFYLCAWSVQGDQPQHFGDGTRLSIL.

This clone was seen once. The V and J genes are TRBV6-4 and TRBJ2-3; 9 bases are a match to TRBD2. With V trimmed by 3 bases and J by 5 bases, 3 bases remained unmatched. From germline, CDR1 is MRHNA and CDR2 SNTAGT. This CDR3 is 14 amino acids long. The CDR3 sequence: CASSDRGGVDTQYF. CDR3 DNA sequence: TGTGCCAGCAGTGATCGCGGGGGGGTAGATACGCAGTATTTT.

The CDR3 here is CASSLKGLNTLNSGNTIYF. CDR3 bases: TGTGCCAGCAGCTTAAAGGGGCTTAATACCCTAAACTCTGGAAACACCATATATTTT. The chain combines TRBV7-9 with TRBJ1-3, with D tentatively TRBD1 (5 bases). Trimming stripped 2 bases from V and 0 bases from J, with 20 bases between. The CDR3 consists of 19 residues. The germline V gene has CDR1 SEHNR and CDR2 FQNEAQ (reference sequence).

The chain joins TRBV19 to TRBJ1-5, with D unresolved. V was pared by 7 bases and J by 0 bases, with 4 bases between. CDR1 LNHDA and CDR2 SQIVND come from the germline V gene (reference sequence). The CDR3 runs to 12 residues. The CDR3 coding sequence is TGTGCCAGTACCTATAGCAATCAGCCCCAGCATTTT. It translates to CASTYSNQPQHF. Drawing the rest from reference TRBV19 and TRBJ1-5, the complete variable domain is DGGITQSPKYLFRKEGQNVTLSCEQNLNHDAMYWYRQDPGQGLRLIYYSQIVNDFQKGDIAEGYSVSREKKESFPLTVTSAQKNPTAFYLCASTYSNQPQHFGDGTRLSIL.

J is TRBJ1-2 and V is TRBV9; 7 nucleotides align to TRBD1. The CDR3 has 14 amino acids. Per germline, CDR1 SGDLS and CDR2 YYNGEE. J gave up 5 bases and V 3 bases, and 7 bases lay outside the gene matches. CDR3 in amino acids: CASSGEGAGYGYTF. Written as DNA, the CDR3 is TGTGCCAGCAGCGGTGAGGGGGCCGGGTATGGCTACACCTTC.

This clone has just a few counts. The V and J genes are TRBV6-2 or TRBV6-3 and TRBJ1-2; no clear D. Trimming removed 5 bases at V and 8 bases at J, with 12 bases between. Germline V gene sequence: CDR1 MNHEY, CDR2 SVGEGT. CDR3 length: 12 residues. As DNA, the CDR3 is TGTGCCAGCAGTCCCCATCCCCGGGGCTACACCTTC. It translates to CASSPHPRGYTF.

CDR3 DNA sequence: TGTGCCAGCAGCTTAGGCCGACAGCTTACTTTCTTT. It encodes CASSLGRQLTFF. The gene calls are TRBV7-9 and TRBJ1-1, with D possibly being TRBD1 (5 bases). CDR1 SEHNR and CDR2 FQNEAQ come from the germline V gene (reference sequence). The CDR3 is made up of 12 amino acids. V shed 1 base and J shed 12 bases, with 12 bases lying between them.

This sequence joins TRBV19 and TRBJ1-5; 8 nucleotides agree with TRBD1. With 2 bases clipped from V and 7 bases from J, the junction kept 4 bases outside the gene matches. Per the germline V gene, CDR1 is LNHDA and CDR2 is SQIVND (reference sequence). The CDR3 extends over 14 amino acids. CDR3 amino acids: CASSIQGAGQPQHF. Written as DNA, the CDR3 is TGTGCCAGTAGTATACAGGGGGCTGGGCAGCCCCAGCATTTT. The variable domain in full, completed from reference TRBV19 and TRBJ1-5, reads DGGITQSPKYLFRKEGQNVTLSCEQNLNHDAMYWYRQDPGQGLRLIYYSQIVNDFQKGDIAEGYSVSREKKESFPLTVTSAQKNPTAFYLCASSIQGAGQPQHFGDGTRLSIL.

The rearrangement joins TRBV3-1 (or the pseudogene TRBV3-2) to TRBJ1-6; D possibly corresponds to TRBD1 (5 bases). The CDR3 is 14 residues long. Germline-derived CDR1 and CDR2 are LGHDT and YNNKEL (reference sequence). The V end lost 4 bases, the J end lost 7 bases, and 11 bases lay between the germline ends. CDR3 region: CASSPIRGNSPLHF. The CDR3 DNA follows: TGTGCCAGCAGCCCTATTAGGGGCAATTCACCCCTCCACTTT.

Remarks on this clone: Additional DNA sequences in this sample encode the identical CDR3. The V gene is TRBV4-1, the J gene TRBJ2-1, with 9 bases aligning to TRBD2. Germline lookup yields CDR1 MGHRA and CDR2 YSYEKL. The length of the CDR3 is 17 residues. V trimming: 0 bases; J trimming: 3 bases; junction bases outside the gene matches: 6. In nucleotides, the CDR3 is TGCGCCAGCAGCCAAGATCGGTTAGCGGGGGACTACAATGAGCAGTTCTTC. It specifies CASSQDRLAGDYNEQFF.

This clone has just one count. The gene calls are TRBV11-2 and TRBJ1-2, with D maybe TRBD1 (5 bases). Trimming removed 2 bases at V and 0 bases at J, with 13 bases between. In germline, CDR1 is SGHAT, CDR2 FQNNGV. CDR3 size: 16 residues. The CDR3 sequence: CASSLNLGQPNYGYTF. The CDR3, as DNA: TGTGCCAGCAGCTTAAACTTAGGACAACCTAACTATGGCTACACCTTC.

V is TRBV25-1 and J is TRBJ1-2, with unresolved D. The V end was cut by 4 bases, the J end by 2 bases, with 11 bases between. Germline CDR1 MGHDK, CDR2 SYGVNS. The CDR3 is 14 residues long. This chain's CDR3 is CASSVSGLNYGYTF. CDR3 coding DNA: TGTGCCAGCAGTGTGAGCGGGTTAAACTATGGCTACACCTTC.

The V gene is TRBV19, the J gene TRBJ1-1; 7 bases map to TRBD1. V trimming: 5 bases; J trimming: 7 bases; junction bases outside the gene matches: 7. CDR3 size: 13 residues. Germline lookup yields CDR1 LNHDA and CDR2 SQIVND (reference sequence). The chain's CDR3 is CASSGRGRIEAFF. The CDR3 nucleotides are TGTGCCAGTAGTGGTAGGGGGCGGATTGAAGCTTTCTTT.

The J gene is TRBJ1-5, the V gene TRBV5-6; 11 positions match TRBD1. The V and J ends lost 4 bases and 7 bases, in that order; junction bases with no gene match: 4. This CDR3 region has 14 residues. Looked up from germline, CDR1 is SGHDT and CDR2 is YYEEEE. CDR3 sequence (DNA): TGTGCCAGCAGCCCGGGACAGGGGGAACAGCCCCAGCATTTT. Its translation: CASSPGQGEQPQHF.

Points on this clone: The same CDR3 arises from other DNA sequences in this sample as well. The chain employs TRBV5-1 and TRBJ1-5; 10 bases map to TRBD1. The V segment lost 4 bases and the J segment 7 bases; nucleotides outside the gene matches: 5. Germline V lookup: CDR1 SGHRS, CDR2 YFSETQ. CDR3 length equals 14 residues. CDR3 loop: CASSPGQGGQPQHF. As DNA, the CDR3 is TGCGCCAGCAGCCCCGGACAGGGGGGGCAGCCCCAGCATTTT.

CDR3 bases: TGTGCCAGCTCCGGTCAGGGGTCCTACGAGCAGTACTTC. It is translated as CASSGQGSYEQYF. J is TRBJ2-7 and V is TRBV18; a weak D match, TRBD1 (6 bases). The V gene lost 6 bases and the J gene lost 1 base, with 10 bases spanning the gap. The CDR3 covers 13 residues. Germline assignment: CDR1 KGHSH and CDR2 LQKENI. Supplemented by reference TRBV18 and TRBJ2-7, the full variable domain reads NAGVMQNPRHLVRRRGQEARLRCSPMKGHSHVYWYRQLPEEGLKFMVYLQKENIIDESGMPKERFSAEFPKEGPSILRIQQVVRGDSAAYFCASSGQGSYEQYFGPGTRLTVT.

The chain links TRBV9 to TRBJ2-1, with 7 bases identical to TRBD2. This CDR3 has 13 amino acids. Trimming removed 3 bases from V and 7 bases from J; junction bases left unmatched: 4. The germline V gene has CDR1 SGDLS and CDR2 YYNGEE. CDR3 sequence: CASSASLANEQFF. CDR3 nucleotides: TGTGCCAGCAGCGCGTCACTAGCGAATGAGCAGTTCTTC.

V gene TRBV5-1 combines with J gene TRBJ2-7, with TRBD1 matching 7 bases. The CDR3 totals 15 residues. The V and J ends lost 4 bases and 2 bases, in that order; junction bases with no gene match: 9. CDR1 SGHRS and CDR2 YFSETQ come from the germline V gene. This chain's CDR3 is CASSGGQSPPYEQYF. The CDR3 nucleotides read TGCGCCAGCAGCGGGGGACAGAGCCCCCCCTACGAGCAGTACTTC.

CDR3 in DNA: TGCAGCGTTGCTAGACTAGCGGGGGGCCCGGAGACCCAGTACTTC. It is translated as CSVARLAGGPETQYF. The chain carries TRBV29-1 and TRBJ2-5; 13 bases agree with TRBD2. This CDR3 region has 15 residues. Germline CDR1 SQVTM, CDR2 ANQGSEA. Losses at the gene ends were 4 bases for V and 5 bases for J; bases not matched to a gene: 7.

The chain combines TRBV15 with TRBJ2-3; D remains ambiguous. Germline V CDR1 and CDR2: LNHNV, YYDKDF (reference sequence). Trimming stripped 0 bases from V and 4 bases from J, with 11 bases between. The CDR3 loop spans 15 amino acids. This chain's CDR3 is CATSRDYTVADTQYF. DNA of the CDR3: TGTGCCACCAGCAGAGACTATACAGTAGCAGATACGCAGTATTTT.

The CDR3 reads CASSPIRVGGYTF. CDR3 DNA: TGTGCCAGCAGCCCCATCCGGGTAGGTGGCTACACCTTC. This chain joins TRBV5-4 and TRBJ1-2; D gene ambiguous. CDR3 size: 13 residues. Germline CDR1 reads SGHNT; CDR2 reads YYREEE (reference sequence). V was trimmed by 4 bases and J by 7 bases, leaving 14 bases between them.

To note about this clone: Other DNA sequences in this sample translate to the same CDR3. The chain employs TRBV5-1 and TRBJ2-2; 9 nucleotides align to TRBD2. The length of the CDR3 is 16 residues. Germline V gene data show CDR1 as SGHRS and CDR2 as YFSETQ. The ends lost 4 bases at V and 1 base at J; junction bases unmatched: 5. For the CDR3, the DNA is TGCGCCAGCAGCCTGGCTAGCGGGGAGAACACCGGGGAGCTGTTTTTT. This gives the protein CASSLASGENTGELFF.

The chain is built from TRBV6-5 and TRBJ1-1; tentative D call: TRBD1 (6 bases). V was clipped by 2 bases and J by 1 base, with 11 bases between them. Germline values: CDR1 MNHEY, CDR2 SVGAGI. The CDR3 consists of 15 residues. CDR3 residues: CASSYRGAPNTEAFF. The CDR3 DNA reads TGTGCCAGCAGTTACCGGGGGGCCCCGAACACTGAAGCTTTCTTT.